A selection of T cell receptor beta chains follows, all from one sample in a study of T cells in localized non-small cell lung cancer. Profiling relied on immunoSEQ multiplex PCR, and the TCRdb table lists in-frame clones only, not all of them. Of about 24,000 clones listed, around 88% were seen once; the top ten hold 5% to 6.5%. The source was peripheral blood, collected before any cancer treatment. Every receptor here comes from a male donor at least 60 years old with stage II squamous cell lung carcinoma. Each CDR3 is given with its conserved first and last residue. The D gene is left open where the match is weak. The listing skips clone size in some rows; elsewhere it reads once, few, many or a size class.

TRBJ1-2 | - | TRBV6-5 | few | TGTGCCAGCAGTTTGTACAGCTTGGGAGACTATGGCTACACCTTC | CASSLYSLGDYGYTF
TRBJ1-2 | - | TRBV7-9 | - | TGTGCCAGCAGTTTCGGGGGCAGCACTAACTATGGCTACACCTTC | CASSFGGSTNYGYTF
TRBJ1-5 | - | TRBV15 | - | TGTGCCACCAGCAGAGATCGAGTGACGCGGGTTATACCCCAGCATTTT | CATSRDRVTRVIPQHF
TRBJ1-1 | - | TRBV9 | - | TGTGCCAGCAGCGCCCCGAACACTGAAGCTTTCTTT | CASSAPNTEAFF
TRBJ2-7 | - | TRBV19 | - | TGTGCCAGTAGTGACAGGTACGAGCAGTACTTC | CASSDRYEQYF
TRBJ1-1 | - | TRBV19 | once | TGTGCCAGTACCCCTTTAGGGGCAGGGAAGAACACTGAAGCTTTCTTT | CASTPLGAGKNTEAFF
TRBJ2-7 | TRBD1 | TRBV6-1 | - | TGTGCCAGCACCTCGGGACAGGGGGCAGGCGAGCAGTACTTC | CASTSGQGAGEQYF
TRBJ1-1 | TRBD1 | TRBV7-8 | - | TGTGCCAGCATACCGGGACAGGGGCACACTGAAGCTTTCTTT | CASIPGQGHTEAFF
TRBJ2-7 | TRBD2 | TRBV6-6 | - | TGTGCCAGCAGTTCACTAGCGGGAACTATCTACGAGCAGTACTTC | CASSSLAGTIYEQYF
TRBJ1-4 | - | TRBV25-1 | - | TGTGCCAGCGGGCATGAAAAACTGTTTTTT | CASGHEKLFF
TRBJ2-1 | TRBD2 | TRBV19 | - | TGTGCCAGTACGCCTGGGACTAGCGGGAGAGCCGGGGGAAAGTTCTTC | CASTPGTSGRAGGKFF
TRBJ1-4 | - | TRBV4-3 | - | TGCGCCAGCAGCCAAGATTTCGCGTATGAAAAACTGTTTTTT | CASSQDFAYEKLFF
TRBJ1-2 | - | TRBV9 | - | TGTGCCAGCAGCGTAGGGGCAGAGCCAAACTATGGCTACACCTTC | CASSVGAEPNYGYTF
TRBJ2-7 | TRBD1 | TRBV4-3 | - | TGCGCCAGCAGCCAAGTATGGACAGGCCGCTACGAGCAGTACTTC | CASSQVWTGRYEQYF
TRBJ2-2 | TRBD1 | TRBV13 | few | TGTGCCAGCAGCTTGAGGACAGGGGGTCCCGGGGAGCTGTTTTTT | CASSLRTGGPGELFF
TRBJ2-3 | TRBD1 | TRBV4-3 | - | TGCGCCAGCAGCCAGGATCGGGACAGGGGGACCAGCACAGATACGCAGTATTTT | CASSQDRDRGTSTDTQYF
TRBJ2-5 | - | TRBV25-1 | - | TGTGCCAGCAGGCGTGGCGCCGGTTCGGAAACCCAGTACTTC | CASRRGAGSETQYF
TRBJ2-5 | TRBD1 | TRBV5-1 | once | TGCGCCAGCAGCTTCGGACAGGGAACGATGGCCCAGTACTTC | CASSFGQGTMAQYF
TRBJ2-7 | - | TRBV5-1 | - | TGCGCCAGCAGTCAAGAGGCCAAAAGCTACGAGCAGTACTTC | CASSQEAKSYEQYF
TRBJ1-4 | - | TRBV18 | - | TGTGCCAGCTCCGCCGCAACGCTGGGGGGCTCTAATGAAAAACTGTTTTTT | CASSAATLGGSNEKLFF
TRBJ2-7 | - | TRBV7-2 | - | TGTGCCAGCAGCTTAGGGGGGGGCCCGGCCTACGAGCAGTACTTC | CASSLGGGPAYEQYF
TRBJ2-5 | TRBD1 | TRBV6-1 | - | TGTGCCAGCAGCGGGGACAGGGGACGGGAGACCCAGTACTTC | CASSGDRGRETQYF
TRBJ1-6 | - | TRBV4-3 | - | TGCGCCAGCAGCCGAGAGCTAGTCCAGACAGGTTCACCCCTCCACTTT | CASSRELVQTGSPLHF
TRBJ1-3 | - | TRBV4-2 | - | TGTGCCAGCAGCCAAGATATTCCAACGGCCTCTGGAAACACCATATATTTT | CASSQDIPTASGNTIYF
TRBJ2-1 | - | TRBV2 | - | TGTGCCAGCAAGGGGTCCTACAATGAGCAGTTCTTC | CASKGSYNEQFF
TRBJ1-2 | TRBD1 | TRBV6-6 | - | TGTGCCAGCAGAGAGAGGGGGCGCGAGAGTTCGTACACCTTC | CASRERGRESSYTF
TRBJ2-5 | TRBD2 | TRBV6-5 | - | TGTGCCGCAAGGCTAGCGGGAGGAGCGGAGACCCAGTACTTC | CAARLAGGAETQYF
TRBJ2-5 | - | TRBV14 | - | TGTGCCAGCAGCCATGTAGGCCGAGTCGAAGAGACCCAGTACTTC | CASSHVGRVEETQYF
TRBJ1-5 | - | TRBV4-3 | - | TGCGCCAGCAGCCAAGGGGGCAATCAGCCCCAGCATTTT | CASSQGGNQPQHF
TRBJ1-4 | - | TRBV6-6 | - | TGTGCCAGCAGCTACATCGGGGGGCAGGAAAAACTGTTTTTT | CASSYIGGQEKLFF
TRBJ2-2 | - | TRBV11-3 | - | TGTGCCAGCAGCTTAGCGTTGGCAGGGAGTAGCGGGGAGCTGTTTTTT | CASSLALAGSSGELFF
TRBJ2-3 | - | TRBV7-3 | - | TGTGCCAGCAGCTTTGGGAGAACAGATACGCAGTATTTT | CASSFGRTDTQYF
TRBJ2-2 | - | TRBV18 | - | TGTGCCAGCTACCCGGGGATAGGCACCGGGGAGCTGTTTTTT | CASYPGIGTGELFF
TRBJ2-1 | TRBD2 | TRBV7-7 | - | TGTGCCAGCAGCCCCGAGACTAGCGGGGCGACGAATGAGCAGTTCTTC | CASSPETSGATNEQFF
TRBJ2-3 | TRBD2 | TRBV2 | - | TGTGCCAGCAGTGAACGTAGCGGGATGTCAGATACGCAGTATTTT | CASSERSGMSDTQYF
TRBJ2-7 | TRBD1 | TRBV11-3 | - | TGTGCCAGCAGCTCCGGGACAGGGGCCGAGCAGTACTTC | CASSSGTGAEQYF